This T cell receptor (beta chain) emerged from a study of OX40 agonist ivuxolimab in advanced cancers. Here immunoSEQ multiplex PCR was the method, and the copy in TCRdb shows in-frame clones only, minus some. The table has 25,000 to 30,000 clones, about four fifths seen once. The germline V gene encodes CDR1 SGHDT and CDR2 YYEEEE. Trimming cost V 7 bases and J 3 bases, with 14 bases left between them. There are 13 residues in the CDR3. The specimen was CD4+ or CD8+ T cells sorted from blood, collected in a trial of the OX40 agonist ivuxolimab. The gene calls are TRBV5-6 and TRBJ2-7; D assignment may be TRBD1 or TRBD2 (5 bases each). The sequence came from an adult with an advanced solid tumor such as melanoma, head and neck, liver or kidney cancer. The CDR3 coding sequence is TGTGCCAGCTCCTTGGGACGGAGCTACGAGCAGTACTTC. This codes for CASSLGRSYEQYF.